Presented here are 14 T cell receptor beta chains from one specimen sequenced in a study of blood T cells in healthy people across ages. A J-beta primer mix and a sample-barcoded 5' primer were used in a second PCR of about 7 to 12 cycles. TCRdb itself ran the 5' RACE reads through MiXCR, one entry per CDR3 protein. The top ten hold roughly 3.7% of the sample, which has 1.4 million or so distinct CDR3 sequences, less than 45% seen once. Sequencing used blood. The receptors stem from a woman between 18 and 29 years old in good health.

V and J are TRBV27 and TRBJ2-2; TRBD1 matches 11 bases. The CDR3 is 17 residues long. Per the germline V gene, CDR1 is MNHEY and CDR2 is SMNVEV (reference sequence). V trimming: 6 bases; J trimming: 2 bases; junction bases outside the gene matches: 8. The CDR3 sequence: CASRLGTGGANTGELFF. In DNA form, the CDR3 reads TGTGCCAGCAGACTAGGGACAGGGGGTGCCAACACCGGGGAGCTGTTTTTT.

This clonotype was seen at least ten times. This chain joins TRBV28 and TRBJ1-4; 9 bases map to TRBD1. The junction had 9 bases not matched to a gene; V was cut back by 6 bases and J by 7 bases. Germline CDR1 MDHEN, CDR2 SYDVKM. The length of the CDR3 is 15 residues. CDR3 protein: CASRYHRGRGEKLFF. CDR3 in DNA: TGTGCCAGCAGATACCACAGGGGGCGCGGTGAAAAACTGTTTTTT.

The rearrangement links TRBV4-3 to TRBJ2-7; unclear D gene. CDR3 size: 16 residues. Trimming took off 1 base at V and 2 bases at J, with 15 bases between the two ends. Germline V gene sequence: CDR1 LGHNA, CDR2 YSLEER. The CDR3 reads CASSQGVEPEAYEQYF. Here the CDR3 DNA reads TGCGCCAGCAGCCAAGGAGTAGAACCAGAAGCCTACGAGCAGTACTTC.

This clonotype appeared once. V usage is TRBV6-6 and J usage is TRBJ2-1; D is ambiguous. Germline V gene data show CDR1 as MNHNY and CDR2 as SVGAGI (reference sequence). Trimming left V 7 bases short and J 4 bases short, with 11 bases between. The CDR3 sequence is 13 residues long. The CDR3 nucleotides read TGTGCCAGCACCACAGCCAATTACAATGAGCAGTTCTTC. Protein sequence: CASTTANYNEQFF.

This clonotype was seen a few times. The chain carries TRBV20-1 and TRBJ2-3; D is undetermined. Germline V gene data show CDR1 as DFQATT and CDR2 as SNEGSKA (reference sequence). Between the trimmed V and J ends, which lost 0 bases and 4 bases, there was a span of 8 bases. The CDR3 consists of 13 residues. CDR3: CSAREAEPDTQYF. In DNA, the CDR3 is TGCAGTGCTAGAGAGGCAGAGCCAGATACGCAGTATTTT.

The genes are TRBV7-9 and TRBJ2-7, with D hard to call. V shed 5 bases and J shed 4 bases, with 18 bases lying between them. Germline V gene lookup returns CDR1 SEHNR and CDR2 FQNEAQ (reference sequence). This CDR3 is built from 15 residues. The CDR3 loop is CASSIEAIPGYEQYF. DNA of the CDR3: TGTGCCAGCAGCATCGAAGCTATACCGGGTTACGAGCAGTACTTC.

In its sample, this clonotype was seen a few times. The chain combines TRBV12-3 or TRBV12-4 with TRBJ1-5; D is unclear. The length of the CDR3 is 14 residues. Trimming removed 10 bases at V and 2 bases at J, with 15 bases between. CDR3 protein: CAISSQEGNQPQHF. CDR3 DNA: TGTGCCATCAGCTCCCAGGAAGGCAATCAGCCCCAGCATTTT.

This clonotype has a handful of counts. The chain carries TRBV7-9 and TRBJ1-4; D not resolved. This CDR3 region has 12 residues. Trimming shortened V by 3 bases and J by 8 bases, and 7 bases separated the two germline ends. Germline CDR1 is SEHNR and CDR2 is FQNEAQ (reference sequence). CDR3 nucleotides: TGTGCCAGCAGCTTGGCTCGGGAAAAACTGTTTTTT. As protein: CASSLAREKLFF.

The chain carries TRBV24-1 and TRBJ2-5; D gene uncertain. The germline V gene has CDR1 KGHDR and CDR2 SFDVKD. Between the trimmed V and J ends, which lost 6 bases and 1 base, there was a span of 11 bases. This CDR3 has 14 residues. CDR3 sequence: CATSRPAVQETQYF. The CDR3 nucleotides are TGTGCCACCAGTAGGCCGGCAGTCCAAGAGACCCAGTACTTC.

CDR3: CSASRDTNYNEQFF. The CDR3 DNA follows: TGCAGTGCTAGCCGGGACACCAACTACAATGAGCAGTTCTTC. The chain recombines TRBV20-1 with TRBJ2-1; TRBD1 is a possible D gene (6 bases). CDR1 is DFQATT, CDR2 SNEGSKA, per germline (reference sequence). V was trimmed by 3 bases and J by 3 bases, leaving 12 bases between them. CDR3 length: 14 residues.

This chain links TRBV7-6 with TRBJ1-3; D is unclear. V was trimmed by 6 bases and J by 6 bases, leaving 12 bases between them. Germline V gene sequence: CDR1 SGHVS, CDR2 FNYEAQ. The CDR3 sequence is 13 residues long. CDR3 in DNA: TGTGCCAGCAGTCCCGTTATGAAAAACACCATATATTTT. It encodes CASSPVMKNTIYF.

J is TRBJ1-5 and V is TRBV18, with a weak D call TRBD1 (6 bases). V lost 1 base, J lost 6 bases, and 19 bases lay in between. Germline V gene sequence: CDR1 KGHSH, CDR2 LQKENI. This CDR3 has 17 amino acids. The CDR3: CASSPLGLTGRPQPQHF. CDR3 nucleotide sequence: TGTGCCAGCTCACCACTAGGACTCACAGGGCGCCCTCAGCCCCAGCATTTT.

The V and J genes are TRBV5-1 and TRBJ2-2; D not resolved. Trimming removed 4 bases from V and 0 bases from J, with 13 bases in between. In germline, CDR1 is SGHRS, CDR2 YFSETQ. This CDR3 has 16 residues. The CDR3 DNA sequence: TGCGCCAGCAGCCAGGACGTCTACGCGAACACCGGGGAGCTGTTTTTT. It codes for CASSQDVYANTGELFF.

In this sample, this clonotype turned up once. J is TRBJ2-4 and V is TRBV20-1, with 7 bases that match TRBD2. Judging by the DNA end, TRBJ2-7 fits better; the J call may be wrong. This CDR3 is built from 14 residues. Germline V gives CDR1 DFQATT, CDR2 SNEGSKA (reference sequence). The CDR3 DNA reads TGCAGTGCTAGAGTGGGCGGGAGTAAGTACGAGCAGTACTTC. Protein: CSARVGGSKYEQYF.